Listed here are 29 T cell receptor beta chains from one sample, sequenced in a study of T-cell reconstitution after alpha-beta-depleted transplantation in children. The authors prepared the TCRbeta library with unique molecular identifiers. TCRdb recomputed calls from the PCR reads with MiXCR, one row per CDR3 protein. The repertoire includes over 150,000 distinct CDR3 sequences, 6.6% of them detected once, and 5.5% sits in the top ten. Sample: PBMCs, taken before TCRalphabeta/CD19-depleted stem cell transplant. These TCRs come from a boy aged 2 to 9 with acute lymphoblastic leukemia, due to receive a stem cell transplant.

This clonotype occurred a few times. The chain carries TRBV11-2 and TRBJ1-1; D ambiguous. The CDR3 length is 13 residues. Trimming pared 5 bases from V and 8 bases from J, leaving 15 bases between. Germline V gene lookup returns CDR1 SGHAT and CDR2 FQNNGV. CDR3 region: CASSSMPLAEAFF. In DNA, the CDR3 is TGTGCCAGCAGCAGTATGCCCCTCGCGGAAGCTTTCTTT.

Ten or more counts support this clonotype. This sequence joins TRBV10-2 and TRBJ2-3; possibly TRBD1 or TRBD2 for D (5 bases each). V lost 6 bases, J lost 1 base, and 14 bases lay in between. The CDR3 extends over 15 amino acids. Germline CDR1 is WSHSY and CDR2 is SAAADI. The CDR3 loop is CASRASGPGTDTQYF. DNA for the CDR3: TGCGCCAGCAGGGCCTCGGGACCTGGCACAGATACGCAGTATTTT.

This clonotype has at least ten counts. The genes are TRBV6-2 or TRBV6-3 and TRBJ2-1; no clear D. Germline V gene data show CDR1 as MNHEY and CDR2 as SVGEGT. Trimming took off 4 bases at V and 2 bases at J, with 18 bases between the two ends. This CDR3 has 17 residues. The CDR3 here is CASSLVLGPSPYNEQFF. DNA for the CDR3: TGTGCCAGCAGTTTAGTCTTAGGACCGAGCCCCTACAATGAGCAGTTCTTC.

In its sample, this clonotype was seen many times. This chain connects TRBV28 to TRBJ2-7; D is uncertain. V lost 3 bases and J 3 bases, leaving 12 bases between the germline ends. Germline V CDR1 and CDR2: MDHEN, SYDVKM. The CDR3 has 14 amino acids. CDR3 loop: CASSFSSDYYEQYF. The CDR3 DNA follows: TGTGCCAGCAGTTTTTCGTCAGATTACTACGAGCAGTACTTC.

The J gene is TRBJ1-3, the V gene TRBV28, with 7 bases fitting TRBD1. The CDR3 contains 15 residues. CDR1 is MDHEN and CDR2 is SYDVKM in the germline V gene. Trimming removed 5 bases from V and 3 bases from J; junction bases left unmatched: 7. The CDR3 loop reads CASSRDRESGNTIYF. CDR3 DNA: TGTGCCAGCAGTAGAGACAGGGAAAGTGGAAACACCATATATTTT. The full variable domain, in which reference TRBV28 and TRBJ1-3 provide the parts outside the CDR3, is DVKVTQSSRYLVKRTGEKVFLECVQDMDHENMFWYRQDPGLGLRLIYFSYDVKMKEKGDIPEGYSVSREKKERFSLILESASTNQTSMYLCASSRDRESGNTIYFGEGSWLTVV.

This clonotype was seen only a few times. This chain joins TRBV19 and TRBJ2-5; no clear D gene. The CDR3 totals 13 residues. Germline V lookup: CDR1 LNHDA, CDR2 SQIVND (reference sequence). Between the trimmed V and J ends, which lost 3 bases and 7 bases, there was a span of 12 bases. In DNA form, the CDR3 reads TGTGCCAGTAGTATCGGGCTCCCCGGGACCCAGTACTTC. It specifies CASSIGLPGTQYF.

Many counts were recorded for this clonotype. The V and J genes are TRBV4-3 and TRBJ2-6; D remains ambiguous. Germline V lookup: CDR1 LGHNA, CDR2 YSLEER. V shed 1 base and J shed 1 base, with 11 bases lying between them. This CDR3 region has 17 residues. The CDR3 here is CASSQVQTSSGANVLTF. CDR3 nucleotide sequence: TGCGCCAGCAGCCAAGTACAAACCTCGTCTGGGGCCAACGTCCTGACTTTC.

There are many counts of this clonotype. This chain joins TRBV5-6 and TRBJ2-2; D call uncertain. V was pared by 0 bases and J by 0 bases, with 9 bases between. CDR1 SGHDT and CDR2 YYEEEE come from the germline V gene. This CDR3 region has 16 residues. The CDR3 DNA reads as TGTGCCAGCAGCTTGGAAGCCAGCACGAACACCGGGGAGCTGTTTTTT. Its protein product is CASSLEASTNTGELFF.

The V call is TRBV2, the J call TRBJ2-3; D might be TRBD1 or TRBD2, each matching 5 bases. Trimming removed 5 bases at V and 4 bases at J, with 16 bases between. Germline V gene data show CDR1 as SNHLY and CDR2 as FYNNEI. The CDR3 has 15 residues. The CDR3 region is CASSLPMGVADTQYF. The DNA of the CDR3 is TGTGCCAGCAGTTTACCTATGGGGGTTGCAGATACGCAGTATTTT.

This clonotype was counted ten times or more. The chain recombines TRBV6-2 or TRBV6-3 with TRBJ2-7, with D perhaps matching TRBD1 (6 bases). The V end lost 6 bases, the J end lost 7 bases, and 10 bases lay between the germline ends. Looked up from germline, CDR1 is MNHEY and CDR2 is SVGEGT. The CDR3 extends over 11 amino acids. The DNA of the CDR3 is TGTGCCAGCAGCCTACAGGGAGAGCAGTACTTC. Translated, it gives CASSLQGEQYF.

The CDR3 region is CATTEDGSDEQFF. As DNA, the CDR3 is TGTGCCACCACCGAGGACGGTAGCGATGAGCAGTTCTTC. V is TRBV15 and J is TRBJ2-1, with D perhaps TRBD2 (5 bases). Germline loops: CDR1 LNHNV, CDR2 YYDKDF (reference sequence). This CDR3 region has 13 residues. Trimming removed 7 bases from V and 8 bases from J, with 15 bases in between. The entire variable domain, with the rest obtained from reference TRBV15 and TRBJ2-1, is as follows: DAMVIQNPRYQVTQFGKPVTLSCSQTLNHNVMYWYQQKSSQAPKLLFHYYDKDFNNEADTPDNFQSRRPNTSFCFLDIRSPGLGDTAMYLCATTEDGSDEQFFGPGTRLTVL.

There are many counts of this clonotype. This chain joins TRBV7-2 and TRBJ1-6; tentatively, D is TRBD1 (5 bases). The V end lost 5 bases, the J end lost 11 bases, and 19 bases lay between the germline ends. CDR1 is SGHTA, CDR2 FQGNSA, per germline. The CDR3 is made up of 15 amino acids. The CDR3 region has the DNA TGTGCCAGCAGCCCCCGGGACTCTGGAAAAACACCCCTCCACTTT. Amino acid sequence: CASSPRDSGKTPLHF.

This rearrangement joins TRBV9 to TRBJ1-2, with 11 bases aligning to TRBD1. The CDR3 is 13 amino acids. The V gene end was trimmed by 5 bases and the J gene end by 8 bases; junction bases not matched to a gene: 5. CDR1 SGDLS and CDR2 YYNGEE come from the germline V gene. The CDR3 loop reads CASSWTGGSGYTF. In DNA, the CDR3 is TGTGCCAGCAGTTGGACAGGGGGCAGCGGCTACACCTTC. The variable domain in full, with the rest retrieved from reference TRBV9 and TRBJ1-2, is DSGVTQTPKHLITATGQRVTLRCSPRSGDLSVYWYQQSLDQGLQFLIQYYNGEERAKGNILERFSAQQFPDLHSELNLSSLELGDSALYFCASSWTGGSGYTFGSGTRLTVV.

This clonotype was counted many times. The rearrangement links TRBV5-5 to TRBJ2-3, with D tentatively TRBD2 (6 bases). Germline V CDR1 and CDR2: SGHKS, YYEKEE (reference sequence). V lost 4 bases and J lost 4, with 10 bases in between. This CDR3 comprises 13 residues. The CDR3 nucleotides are TGTGCCAGCAGCGGAGGGACGGCAGATACGCAGTATTTT. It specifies CASSGGTADTQYF.

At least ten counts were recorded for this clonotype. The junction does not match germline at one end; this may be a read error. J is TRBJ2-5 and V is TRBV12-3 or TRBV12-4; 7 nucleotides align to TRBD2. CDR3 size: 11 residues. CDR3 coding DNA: TGTGCCAGCGGACCCGGAGGACTAGTGAGCTTC. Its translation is CASGPGGLVSF.

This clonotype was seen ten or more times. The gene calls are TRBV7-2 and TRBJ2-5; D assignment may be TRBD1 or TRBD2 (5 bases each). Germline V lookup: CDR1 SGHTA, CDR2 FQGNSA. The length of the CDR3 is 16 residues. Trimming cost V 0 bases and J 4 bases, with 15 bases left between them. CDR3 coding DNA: TGTGCCAGCAGCTTAGCGTCCCCCGCAGGGAGAGAGACCCAGTACTTC. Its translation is CASSLASPAGRETQYF.

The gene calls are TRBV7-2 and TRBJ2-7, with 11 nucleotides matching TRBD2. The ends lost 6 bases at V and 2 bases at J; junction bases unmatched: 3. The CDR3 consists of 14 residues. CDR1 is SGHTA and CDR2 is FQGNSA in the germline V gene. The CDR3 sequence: CASRFSGGAYEQYF. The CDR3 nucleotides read TGTGCCAGCAGGTTTAGCGGGGGGGCCTACGAGCAGTACTTC.

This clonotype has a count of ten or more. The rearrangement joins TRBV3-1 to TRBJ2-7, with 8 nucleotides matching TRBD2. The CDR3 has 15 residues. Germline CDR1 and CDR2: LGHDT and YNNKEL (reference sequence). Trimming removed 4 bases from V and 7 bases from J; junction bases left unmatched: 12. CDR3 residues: CASSLHSGNTDEQYF. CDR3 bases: TGTGCCAGCAGCCTTCATAGCGGGAATACTGATGAGCAGTACTTC.

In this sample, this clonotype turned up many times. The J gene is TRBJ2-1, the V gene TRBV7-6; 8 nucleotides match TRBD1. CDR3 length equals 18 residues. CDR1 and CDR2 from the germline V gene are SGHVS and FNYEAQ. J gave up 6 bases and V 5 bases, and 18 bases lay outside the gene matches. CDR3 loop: CASSPGQGIGVPGNEQFF. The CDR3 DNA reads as TGTGCCAGCAGCCCCGGACAGGGAATAGGGGTCCCGGGCAATGAGCAGTTCTTC.

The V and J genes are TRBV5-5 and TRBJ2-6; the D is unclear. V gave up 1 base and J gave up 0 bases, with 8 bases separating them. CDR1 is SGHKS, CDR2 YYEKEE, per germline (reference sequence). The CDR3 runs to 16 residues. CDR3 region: CASSLSRFSGANVLTF. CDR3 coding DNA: TGTGCCAGCAGCTTGTCCCGGTTCTCTGGGGCCAACGTCCTGACTTTC.

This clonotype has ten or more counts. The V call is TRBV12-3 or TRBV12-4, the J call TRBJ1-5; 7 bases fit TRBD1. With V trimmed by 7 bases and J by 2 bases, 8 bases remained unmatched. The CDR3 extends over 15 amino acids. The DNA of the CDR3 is TGTGCCAGCAACAACAGGGGAGGGGGCAATCAGCCCCAGCATTTT. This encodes CASNNRGGGNQPQHF.

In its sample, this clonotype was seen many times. As DNA, the CDR3 is TGTGCCAGCAGCGCAGGAGCCGGGGAGCTGTTTTTT. Protein: CASSAGAGELFF. J is TRBJ2-2 and V is TRBV9; no clear D. The ends were cut back, 3 bases at V and 6 bases at J, with 6 bases in the middle. From germline, CDR1 is SGDLS and CDR2 YYNGEE. The CDR3 sequence is 12 residues long.

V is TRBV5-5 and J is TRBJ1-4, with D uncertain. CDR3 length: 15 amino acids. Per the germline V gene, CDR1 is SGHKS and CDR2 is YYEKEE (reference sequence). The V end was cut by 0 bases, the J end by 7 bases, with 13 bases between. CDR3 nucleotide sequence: TGTGCCAGCAGCTTGGATCCGTGGGGTAGTGAAAAACTGTTTTTT. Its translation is CASSLDPWGSEKLFF.

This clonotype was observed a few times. CDR3 nucleotides: TGTGCCAGCAGCGTTAGCGGGGCGGAGACCCAGTACTTC. Translated, it gives CASSVSGAETQYF. The chain has TRBV7-2 and TRBJ2-5, with 8 bases identical to TRBD2. The CDR3 extends over 13 amino acids. V lost 5 bases, J lost 5 bases, and 4 bases stayed unmatched. CDR1 and CDR2 (germline): SGHTA, FQGNSA. Full variable domain (rest looked up from reference TRBV7-2 and TRBJ2-5): GAGVSQSPSNKVTEKGKDVELRCDPISGHTALYWYRQSLGQGLEFLIYFQGNSAPDKSGLPSDRFSAERTGGSVSTLTIQRTQQEDSAVYLCASSVSGAETQYFGPGTRLLVL.

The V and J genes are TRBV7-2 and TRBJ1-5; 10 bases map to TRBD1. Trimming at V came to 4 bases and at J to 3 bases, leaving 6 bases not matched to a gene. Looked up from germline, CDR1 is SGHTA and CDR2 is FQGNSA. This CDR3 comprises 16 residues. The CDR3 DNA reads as TGTGCCAGCAGCTCGACAGGGGGCGCTGCCAATCAGCCCCAGCATTTT. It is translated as CASSSTGGAANQPQHF.

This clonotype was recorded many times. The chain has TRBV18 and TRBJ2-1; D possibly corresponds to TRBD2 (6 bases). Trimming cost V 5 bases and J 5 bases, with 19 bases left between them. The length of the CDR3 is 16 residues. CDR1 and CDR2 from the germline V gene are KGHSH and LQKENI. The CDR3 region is CASSGIGRDWDNEQFF. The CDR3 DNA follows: TGTGCCAGCTCAGGGATCGGTCGGGACTGGGACAATGAGCAGTTCTTC.

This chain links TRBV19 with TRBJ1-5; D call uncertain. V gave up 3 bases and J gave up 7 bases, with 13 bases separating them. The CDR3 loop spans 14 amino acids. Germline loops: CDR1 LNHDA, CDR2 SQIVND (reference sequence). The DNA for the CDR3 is TGTGCCAGTAGTATCTCTTCGCGTGGACAGCCCCAGCATTTT. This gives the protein CASSISSRGQPQHF.

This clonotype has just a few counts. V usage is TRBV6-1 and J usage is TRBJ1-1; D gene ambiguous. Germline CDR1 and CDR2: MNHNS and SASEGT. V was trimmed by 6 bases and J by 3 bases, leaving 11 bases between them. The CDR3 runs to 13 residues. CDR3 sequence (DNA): TGTGCCAGCAGCTCATCCGCAGACACTGAAGCTTTCTTT. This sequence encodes CASSSSADTEAFF.

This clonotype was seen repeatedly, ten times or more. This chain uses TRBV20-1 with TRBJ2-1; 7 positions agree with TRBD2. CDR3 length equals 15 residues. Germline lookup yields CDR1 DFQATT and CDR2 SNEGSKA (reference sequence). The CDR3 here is CRMVAMAGDYNEQFF. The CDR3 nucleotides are TGCAGGATGGTGGCCATGGCGGGGGACTACAATGAGCAGTTCTTC.